This entry lists 7 T cell receptor beta chains sequenced from one sample in a study of cytomegalovirus exposure and HLA in healthy donors. The PCR had 60 Vbeta and 13 Jbeta primers. The protocol was immunoSEQ multiplex PCR, while the TCRdb copy is restricted to in-frame clones and leaves out a portion. The sample spans approximately 54,000 clones; the ten largest clones claim 6% to 7.5%. Sequencing was done on a sample of PBMCs. The receptors shown here come from a woman aged 40 to 50 in good health and CMV-seronegative.

The chain joins TRBV18 to TRBJ2-7; D possibly corresponds to TRBD1 (5 bases). Germline V gene data show CDR1 as KGHSH and CDR2 as LQKENI. Trimming shortened V by 2 bases and J by 4 bases, and 12 bases separated the two germline ends. The CDR3 totals 14 residues. The DNA for the CDR3 is TGTGCCAGCTCACCAGGGGCGTCAAGTTACGAGCAGTACTTC. Protein sequence: CASSPGASSYEQYF. Using reference TRBV18 and TRBJ2-7 for the parts outside the CDR3, the full variable domain is NAGVMQNPRHLVRRRGQEARLRCSPMKGHSHVYWYRQLPEEGLKFMVYLQKENIIDESGMPKERFSAEFPKEGPSILRIQQVVRGDSAAYFCASSPGASSYEQYFGPGTRLTVT.

The rearrangement uses TRBV7-2 and TRBJ2-7; 10 nucleotides match TRBD2. The CDR3 loop spans 13 amino acids. Trimming removed 5 bases from V and 4 bases from J; junction bases left unmatched: 2. Germline CDR1 SGHTA, CDR2 FQGNSA. The CDR3 DNA reads as TGTGCCAGCAGCCCTAGCGGGAGTTACGAGCAGTACTTC. Translation: CASSPSGSYEQYF.

The rearrangement joins TRBV5-1 to TRBJ2-7; 7 positions match TRBD2. The CDR3 spans 14 residues. Germline assignment: CDR1 SGHRS and CDR2 YFSETQ. V lost 1 base and J lost 4; bases outside the gene matches: 5. CDR3 in DNA: TGCGCCAGCAGCTTGTATCCGGGGGGATACGAGCAGTACTTC. It translates to CASSLYPGGYEQYF.

V is TRBV12-5 and J is TRBJ1-1, with 7 nucleotides matching TRBD1. The V gene end was trimmed by 5 bases and the J gene end by 2 bases; junction bases not matched to a gene: 2. Germline assignment: CDR1 LGHNT and CDR2 FRNRAP. This CDR3 contains 13 residues. CDR3 in amino acids: CASGDRDNTEAFF. For the CDR3, the DNA is TGTGCTAGTGGTGACAGGGATAACACTGAAGCTTTCTTT. Full variable domain (remainder filled in from reference TRBV12-5 and TRBJ1-1): DARVTQTPRHKVTEMGQEVTMRCQPILGHNTVFWYRQTMMQGLELLAYFRNRAPLDDSGMPKDRFSAEMPDATLATLKIQPSEPRDSAVYFCASGDRDNTEAFFGQGTRLTVV.

The J gene is TRBJ1-2, the V gene TRBV28; D perhaps matches TRBD1 (5 bases). Trimming pared 7 bases from V and 8 bases from J, leaving 14 bases between. Looked up from germline, CDR1 is MDHEN and CDR2 is SYDVKM. This CDR3 has 12 amino acids. The CDR3 DNA is TGTGCCAGCATGTTCCAGGGAGGCGGCTACACCTTC. Protein: CASMFQGGGYTF.

V is TRBV5-5 and J is TRBJ1-5; D is ambiguous. V was trimmed by 0 bases and J by 5 bases, leaving 9 bases between them. This CDR3 is 14 amino acids long. The germline gives CDR1 SGHKS, CDR2 YYEKEE (reference sequence). This CDR3 reads CASSLGSSYQPQHF. The DNA of the CDR3 is TGTGCCAGCAGCTTGGGGAGTTCCTATCAGCCCCAGCATTTT. Drawing the rest from reference TRBV5-5 and TRBJ1-5, the complete variable domain is DAGVTQSPTHLIKTRGQQVTLRCSPISGHKSVSWYQQVLGQGPQFIFQYYEKEERGRGNFPDRFSARQFPNYSSELNVNALLLGDSALYLCASSLGSSYQPQHFGDGTRLSIL.

The rearrangement uses TRBV6-1 and TRBJ2-7, with D possibly TRBD1 on 6 matching bases. V lost 6 bases, J lost 1 base, and 16 bases lay in between. Germline CDR1 reads MNHNS; CDR2 reads SASEGT. This CDR3 has 15 residues. The CDR3 region is CASSDGQLASYEQYF. CDR3 DNA: TGTGCCAGCAGCGACGGACAGCTCGCATCCTACGAGCAGTACTTC.